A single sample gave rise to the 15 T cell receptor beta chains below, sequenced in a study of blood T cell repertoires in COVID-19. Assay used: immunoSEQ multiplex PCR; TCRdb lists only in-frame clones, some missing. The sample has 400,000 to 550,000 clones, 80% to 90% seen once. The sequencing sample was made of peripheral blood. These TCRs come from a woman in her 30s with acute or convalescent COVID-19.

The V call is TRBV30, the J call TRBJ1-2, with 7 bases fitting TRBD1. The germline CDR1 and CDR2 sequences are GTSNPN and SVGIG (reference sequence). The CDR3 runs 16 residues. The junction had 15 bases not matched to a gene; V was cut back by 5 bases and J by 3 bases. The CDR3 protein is CAWGRVQGIIHYGYTF. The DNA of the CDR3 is TGTGCCTGGGGGCGGGTACAGGGGATCATCCACTATGGCTACACCTTC.

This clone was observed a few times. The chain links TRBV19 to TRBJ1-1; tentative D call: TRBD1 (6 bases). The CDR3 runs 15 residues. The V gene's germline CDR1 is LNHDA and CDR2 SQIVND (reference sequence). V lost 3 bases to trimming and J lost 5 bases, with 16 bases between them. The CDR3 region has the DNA TGTGCCAGTAGTATCCCCAGGGGCACTCAGACTGAAGCTTTCTTT. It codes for CASSIPRGTQTEAFF. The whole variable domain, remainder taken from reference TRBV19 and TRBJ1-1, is DGGITQSPKYLFRKEGQNVTLSCEQNLNHDAMYWYRQDPGQGLRLIYYSQIVNDFQKGDIAEGYSVSREKKESFPLTVTSAQKNPTAFYLCASSIPRGTQTEAFFGQGTRLTVV.

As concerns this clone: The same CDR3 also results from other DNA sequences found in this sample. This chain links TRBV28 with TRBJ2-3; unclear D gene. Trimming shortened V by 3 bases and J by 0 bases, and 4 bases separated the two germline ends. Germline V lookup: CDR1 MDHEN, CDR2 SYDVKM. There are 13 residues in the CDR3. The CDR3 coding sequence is TGTGCCAGCAGTTTGTCTAGCACAGATACGCAGTATTTT. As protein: CASSLSSTDTQYF.

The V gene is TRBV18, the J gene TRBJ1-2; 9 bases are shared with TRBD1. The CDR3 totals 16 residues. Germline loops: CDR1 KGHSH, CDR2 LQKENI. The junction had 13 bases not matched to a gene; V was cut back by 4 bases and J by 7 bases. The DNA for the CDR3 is TGTGCCAGCTCACTAACAGGGGGCGTTGAGAGGAGTGGCTACACCTTC. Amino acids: CASSLTGGVERSGYTF.

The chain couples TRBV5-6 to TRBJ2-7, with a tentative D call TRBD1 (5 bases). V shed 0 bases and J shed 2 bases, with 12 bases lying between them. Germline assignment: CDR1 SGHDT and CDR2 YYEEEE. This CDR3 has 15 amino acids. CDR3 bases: TGTGCCAGCAGCTTGGTAACAGGCGGCGCCTACGAGCAGTACTTC. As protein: CASSLVTGGAYEQYF.

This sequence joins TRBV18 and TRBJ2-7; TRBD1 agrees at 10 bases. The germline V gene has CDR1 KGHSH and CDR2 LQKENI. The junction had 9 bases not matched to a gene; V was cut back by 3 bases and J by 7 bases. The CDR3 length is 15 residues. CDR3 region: CASSPSGTGEREQYF. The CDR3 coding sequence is TGTGCCAGCTCACCTTCCGGGACAGGGGAGAGGGAGCAGTACTTC.

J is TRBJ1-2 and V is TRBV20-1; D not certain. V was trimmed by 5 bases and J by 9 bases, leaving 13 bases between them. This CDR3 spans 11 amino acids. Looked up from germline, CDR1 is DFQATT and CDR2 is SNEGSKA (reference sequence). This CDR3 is CSALSLRSYTF. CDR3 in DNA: TGCAGTGCTCTGAGCCTCCGCAGCTACACCTTC.

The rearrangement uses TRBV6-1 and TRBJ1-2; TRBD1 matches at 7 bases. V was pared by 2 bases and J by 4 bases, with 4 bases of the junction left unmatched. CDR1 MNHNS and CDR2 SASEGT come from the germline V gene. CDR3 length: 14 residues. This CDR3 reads CASSEWDSFYGYTF. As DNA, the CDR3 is TGTGCCAGCAGTGAATGGGACAGCTTCTATGGCTACACCTTC.

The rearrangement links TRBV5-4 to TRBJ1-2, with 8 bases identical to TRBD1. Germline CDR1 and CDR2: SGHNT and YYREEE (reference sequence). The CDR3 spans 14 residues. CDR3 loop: CAVRLTGVNYGYTF. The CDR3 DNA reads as TGTGCAGTTCGCCTGACAGGGGTAAACTATGGCTACACCTTC.

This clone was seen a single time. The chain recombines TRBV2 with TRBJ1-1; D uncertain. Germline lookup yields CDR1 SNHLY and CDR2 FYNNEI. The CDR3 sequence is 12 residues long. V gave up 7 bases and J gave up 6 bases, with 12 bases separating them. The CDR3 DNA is TGTGCCAGCATCGGAGACGCGGCTGAAGCTTTCTTT. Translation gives CASIGDAAEAFF.

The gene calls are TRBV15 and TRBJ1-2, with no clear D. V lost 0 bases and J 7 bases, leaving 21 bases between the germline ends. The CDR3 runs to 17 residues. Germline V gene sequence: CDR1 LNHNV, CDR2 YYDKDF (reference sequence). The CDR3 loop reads CATSRDLRESGTRGYTF. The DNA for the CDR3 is TGTGCCACCAGCAGAGATCTACGGGAATCGGGCACGCGTGGCTACACCTTC.

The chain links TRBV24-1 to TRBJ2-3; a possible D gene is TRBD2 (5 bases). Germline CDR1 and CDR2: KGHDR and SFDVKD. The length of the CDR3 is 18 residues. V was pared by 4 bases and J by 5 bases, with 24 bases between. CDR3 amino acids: CATSDSDNLAKRRDTQYF. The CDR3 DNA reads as TGTGCCACCAGTGACTCAGATAACTTGGCCAAGCGGAGAGATACGCAGTATTTT.

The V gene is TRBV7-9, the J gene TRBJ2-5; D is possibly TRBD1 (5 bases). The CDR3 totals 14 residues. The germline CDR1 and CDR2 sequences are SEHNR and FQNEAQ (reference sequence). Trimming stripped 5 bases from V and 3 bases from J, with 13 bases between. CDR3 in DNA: TGTGCCAGCAGCCCTCTGGGCAGGGAAGAGACCCAGTACTTC. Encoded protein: CASSPLGREETQYF.

The chain's CDR3 is CASSLISGGTMSSYNEQFF. The CDR3 nucleotides are TGCGCCAGCAGCTTGATCAGCGGGGGGACCATGAGCTCCTACAATGAGCAGTTCTTC. This chain connects TRBV5-1 to TRBJ2-1; 9 positions match TRBD2. Unmatched junction bases numbered 11, after V lost 1 base and J lost 0 bases. Germline V CDR1 and CDR2: SGHRS, YFSETQ. The CDR3 runs to 19 residues.

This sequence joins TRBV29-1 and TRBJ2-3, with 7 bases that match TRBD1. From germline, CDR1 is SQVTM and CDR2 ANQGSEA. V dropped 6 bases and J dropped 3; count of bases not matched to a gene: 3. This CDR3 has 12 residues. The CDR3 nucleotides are TGCAGCGTGGGGACAGAGACAGATACGCAGTATTTT. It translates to CSVGTETDTQYF.